A single sample gave rise to the 7 T cell receptor beta chains below, sequenced in a study of cytomegalovirus exposure and HLA in healthy donors. Vbeta (60) and Jbeta (13) primers were used in the PCR. Assay used: immunoSEQ multiplex PCR; TCRdb lists only in-frame clones, some missing. The table shows tens of thousands of clones, with around 78% occurring only once. Input material: PBMCs. Source of these receptors: a male donor in good health and CMV-seropositive.

The chain joins TRBV30 to TRBJ1-4; D gene unclear. The V gene lost 0 bases and the J gene lost 6 bases, with 11 bases spanning the gap. The length of the CDR3 is 14 residues. Germline V lookup: CDR1 GTSNPN, CDR2 SVGIG (reference sequence). In nucleotides, the CDR3 is TGTGCCTGGAGTGTACCCAGGCCTCATGAAAAACTGTTTTTT. Its protein product is CAWSVPRPHEKLFF. The whole variable domain, filled in from reference TRBV30 and TRBJ1-4, reads SQTIHQWPATLVQPVGSPLSLECTVEGTSNPNLYWYRQAAGRGLQLLFYSVGIGQISSEVPQNLSASRPQDRQFILSSKKLLLSDSGFYLCAWSVPRPHEKLFFGSGTQLSVL.

DNA for the CDR3: TGTGCCAGCAGCGTAGAGTCTACCGGGGCCAACGTCCTGACTTTC. Its protein product is CASSVESTGANVLTF. The J gene is TRBJ2-6, the V gene TRBV9, with D uncertain. V lost 0 bases to trimming and J lost 4 bases, with 8 bases between them. The CDR3 is 15 residues long. Germline CDR1 reads SGDLS; CDR2 reads YYNGEE.

V gene TRBV19 combines with J gene TRBJ2-3; 11 bases are a match to TRBD2. V was clipped by 4 bases and J by 5 bases; unmatched bases: 14. The CDR3 consists of 18 residues. From germline, CDR1 is LNHDA and CDR2 SQIVND (reference sequence). In nucleotides, the CDR3 is TGTGCCAGTAGTACTCCGGGACTAGCGGTCCCCTGGCTAGATACGCAGTATTTT. Its translation is CASSTPGLAVPWLDTQYF. Supplemented by reference TRBV19 and TRBJ2-3, the full variable domain reads DGGITQSPKYLFRKEGQNVTLSCEQNLNHDAMYWYRQDPGQGLRLIYYSQIVNDFQKGDIAEGYSVSREKKESFPLTVTSAQKNPTAFYLCASSTPGLAVPWLDTQYFGPGTRLTVL.

The chain has TRBV28 and TRBJ2-7; the D is unclear. V lost 6 bases, J lost 7 bases, and 13 bases lay in between. Germline V gives CDR1 MDHEN, CDR2 SYDVKM. The CDR3 has 12 amino acids. The DNA of the CDR3 is TGTGCCAGCAGCCCCTTAAGCGCGGAGCAGTACTTC. Translation gives CASSPLSAEQYF.

For the CDR3, the DNA is TGTGCCAGCAGTGAAGAGACAGGGGGCGAAGCTTTCTTT. It is translated as CASSEETGGEAFF. The V gene is TRBV2, the J gene TRBJ1-1; 10 bases agree with TRBD1. The germline V gene encodes CDR1 SNHLY and CDR2 FYNNEI. V was pared by 1 base and J by 8 bases, with 1 base of the junction left unmatched. The CDR3 extends over 13 amino acids.

The chain uses TRBV9 and TRBJ2-5; 13 bases line up with TRBD2. The CDR3 spans 15 residues. The trim removed 3 bases at V and 5 bases at J, leaving 4 bases unmatched. Germline V gene lookup returns CDR1 SGDLS and CDR2 YYNGEE. CDR3 in amino acids: CASSGGLAGWETQYF. The CDR3 DNA follows: TGTGCCAGCAGCGGGGGACTAGCGGGATGGGAGACCCAGTACTTC.

The J gene is TRBJ2-3, the V gene TRBV25-1; TRBD1 matches 9 bases. This CDR3 region has 15 residues. Trimming cost V 2 bases and J 3 bases; bases outside gene matches: 3. Germline V gene lookup returns CDR1 MGHDK and CDR2 SYGVNS. The CDR3 sequence: CASSENRGLTDTQYF. Written as DNA, the CDR3 is TGTGCCAGCAGTGAAAACAGGGGGCTGACAGATACGCAGTATTTT.